This T cell receptor beta chain was obtained from a study of blood T cell repertoires in COVID-19. Overall study context: Whether acute or convalescent, the COVID-19 samples came from the United States, Italy and Spain. The analysed material was cDNA or gDNA that came from T cells, B-cell-depleted T cells, or PBMCs.

A remark on this clone: Other nucleotide sequences in the sample specify the same CDR3.

Participant reports of clinical history set cohort assignment. The V end was cut by 2 bases, the J end by 8 bases, with 9 bases between. CDR3 length: 12 residues. Looked up from germline, CDR1 is KGHSH and CDR2 is LQKENI. Original analysis: Cell counts per sample came from amplifying reference gene primers. Only in-frame clones appear in the TCRdb table, and some are missing; sequencing was by immunoSEQ multiplex PCR. V, J and clone size derive from that table, while D and trimming were established from the DNA sequence. The data hold about 220,000 clones, with 85% to 90% observed a single time. What was sequenced was PBMCs or T cells enriched from blood (not recorded which). The sequence was obtained from a woman between 18 and 30 years old in a cohort exposed to, infected with or recovered from COVID-19 (not recorded which). The chain uses TRBV18 and TRBJ1-1; a weak D match, TRBD1 (5 bases). The CDR3 region is CASSPVGGEAFF. As DNA, the CDR3 is TGTGCCAGCTCACCAGTCGGGGGAGAAGCTTTCTTT.